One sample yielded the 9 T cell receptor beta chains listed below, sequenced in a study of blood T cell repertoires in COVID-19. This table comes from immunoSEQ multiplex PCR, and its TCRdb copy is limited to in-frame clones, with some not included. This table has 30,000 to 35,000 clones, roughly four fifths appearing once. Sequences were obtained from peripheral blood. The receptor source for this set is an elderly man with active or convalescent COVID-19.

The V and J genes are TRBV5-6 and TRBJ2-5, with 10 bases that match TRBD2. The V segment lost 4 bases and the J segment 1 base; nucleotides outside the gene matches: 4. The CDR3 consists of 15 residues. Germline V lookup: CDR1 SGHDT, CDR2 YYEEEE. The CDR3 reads CASSPGTSAQETQYF. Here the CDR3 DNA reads TGTGCCAGCAGCCCCGGGACTAGCGCCCAAGAGACCCAGTACTTC.

CDR3 residues: CASSLDPSARSSYNEQFF. CDR3 DNA sequence: TGTGCCAGCAGCTTAGATCCTAGCGCTCGTAGCTCCTACAATGAGCAGTTCTTC. The rearrangement joins TRBV7-6 to TRBJ2-1, with a weak D call TRBD2 (6 bases). This CDR3 spans 18 amino acids. The V gene lost 1 base and the J gene lost 0 bases, with 16 bases spanning the gap. Germline loops: CDR1 SGHVS, CDR2 FNYEAQ.

The CDR3 loop is CASSSGTAREKLFF. CDR3 nucleotides: TGTGCCAGCAGCTCCGGGACAGCAAGGGAAAAACTGTTTTTT. The rearrangement links TRBV6-5 to TRBJ1-4; TRBD1 matches at 7 bases. The V gene end was trimmed by 6 bases and the J gene end by 8 bases; junction bases not matched to a gene: 9. Per germline, CDR1 MNHEY and CDR2 SVGAGI. The CDR3 runs 14 residues.

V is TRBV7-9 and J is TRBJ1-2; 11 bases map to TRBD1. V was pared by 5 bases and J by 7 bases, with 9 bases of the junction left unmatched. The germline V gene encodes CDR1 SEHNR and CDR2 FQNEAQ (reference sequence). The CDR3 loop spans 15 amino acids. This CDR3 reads CASSTRDRGVTGYTF. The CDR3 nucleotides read TGTGCCAGCAGCACAAGGGACAGGGGGGTAACTGGCTACACCTTC.

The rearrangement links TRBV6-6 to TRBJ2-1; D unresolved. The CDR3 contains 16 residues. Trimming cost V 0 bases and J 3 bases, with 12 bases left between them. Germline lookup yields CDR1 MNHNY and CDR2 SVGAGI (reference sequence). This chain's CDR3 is CASSYSSTNGYNEQFF. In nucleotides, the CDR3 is TGTGCCAGCAGTTACTCGTCCACAAATGGCTACAATGAGCAGTTCTTC.

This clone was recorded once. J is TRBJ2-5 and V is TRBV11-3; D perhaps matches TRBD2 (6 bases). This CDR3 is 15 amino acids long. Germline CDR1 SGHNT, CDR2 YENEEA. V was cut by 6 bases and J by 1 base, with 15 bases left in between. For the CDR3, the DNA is TGTGCCAGCAGACCCTACGGAGGGCTCCAAGAGACCCAGTACTTC. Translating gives CASRPYGGLQETQYF. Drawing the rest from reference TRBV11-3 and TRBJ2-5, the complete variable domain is EAGVVQSPRYKIIEKKQPVAFWCNPISGHNTLYWYLQNLGQGPELLIRYENEEAVDDSQLPKDRFSAERLKGVDSTLKIQPAELGDSAVYLCASRPYGGLQETQYFGPGTRLLVL.

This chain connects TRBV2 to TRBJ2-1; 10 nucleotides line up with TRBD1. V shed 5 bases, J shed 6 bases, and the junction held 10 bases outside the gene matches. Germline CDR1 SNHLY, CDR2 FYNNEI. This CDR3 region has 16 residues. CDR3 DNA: TGTGCCAGCAGTTTCCCTGGGAGGGACAGGGGCAATGAGCAGTTCTTC. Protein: CASSFPGRDRGNEQFF.

This CDR3 reads CASSPRVRSPLHF. DNA for the CDR3: TGTGCCAGCAGCCCCCGCGTCCGTTCACCCCTCCACTTT. The rearrangement links TRBV12-3 or TRBV12-4 to TRBJ1-6, with D unclear. Deletions cut 6 bases from V and 9 bases from J, with 12 bases between. This CDR3 comprises 13 residues.

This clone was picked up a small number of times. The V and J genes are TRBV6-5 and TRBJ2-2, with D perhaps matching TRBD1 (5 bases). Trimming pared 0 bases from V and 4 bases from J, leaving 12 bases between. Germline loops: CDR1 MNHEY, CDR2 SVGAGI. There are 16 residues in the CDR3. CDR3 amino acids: CASSYSKPRVTGELFF. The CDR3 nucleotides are TGTGCCAGCAGTTACTCGAAGCCCAGGGTCACCGGGGAGCTGTTTTTT.